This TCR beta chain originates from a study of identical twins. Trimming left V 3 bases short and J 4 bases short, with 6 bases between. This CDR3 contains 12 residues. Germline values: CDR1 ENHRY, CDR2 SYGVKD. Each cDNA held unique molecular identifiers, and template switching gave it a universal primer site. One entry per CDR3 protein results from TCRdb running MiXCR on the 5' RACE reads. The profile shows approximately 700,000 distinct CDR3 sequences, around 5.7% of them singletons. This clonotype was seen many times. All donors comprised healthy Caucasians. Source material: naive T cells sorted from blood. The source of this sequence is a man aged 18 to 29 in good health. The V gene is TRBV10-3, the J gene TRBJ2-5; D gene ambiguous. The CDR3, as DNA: TGTGCCATCAGTGACCTGTCAGAGACCCAGTACTTC. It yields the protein CAISDLSETQYF.